The clone carrying this TCR beta chain has a handful of counts. Sequencing was performed with immunoSEQ multiplex PCR; in TCRdb, only in-frame clones are kept and a portion is missing. The table shows under 150,000 clones, with 84% occurring only once. This sample was included in a study of blood T cell repertoires in COVID-19. The CDR3 consists of 16 residues. CDR1 SGHAT and CDR2 FQNNGV come from the germline V gene. With V trimmed by 1 base and J by 4 bases, 4 bases remained unmatched. This receptor was obtained from a man in his forties or fifties in a cohort exposed to, infected with or recovered from COVID-19 (not recorded which). Sequencing used PBMCs or T cells enriched from blood (not recorded which). The chain is built from TRBV11-2 and TRBJ2-2; 9 positions match TRBD1. The CDR3 region is CASSLAHRGPTGELFF. The CDR3 region has the DNA TGTGCCAGCAGCTTAGCCCACAGGGGGCCCACCGGGGAGCTGTTTTTT.